One and the same sample provided the 9 T cell receptor beta chains below, sequenced in a study of blood T cells in healthy people across ages. Alongside a J-beta primer mix, a sample-barcoded 5' primer served in a second PCR lasting about 7 to 12 cycles. MiXCR was run by TCRdb on the 5' RACE reads, yielding one entry per CDR3 protein. The sample yields 980,000 or so distinct CDR3 sequences, 48% seen once. The sample consisted of blood. The receptors here all came from a man aged 25 to 45 in good health.

This clonotype was detected a few times. The gene calls are TRBV12-3 or TRBV12-4 and TRBJ2-5, with a tentative D call TRBD2 (5 bases). Deletions cut 8 bases from V and 4 bases from J, with 17 bases between. CDR3 length equals 14 residues. CDR3 region: CASRLAYQGETQYF. Written as DNA, the CDR3 is TGTGCCAGCCGGTTAGCGTACCAAGGAGAGACCCAGTACTTC.

This clonotype was observed many times. The chain carries TRBV9 and TRBJ2-3, with 7 bases lining up with TRBD1. Germline V gives CDR1 SGDLS, CDR2 YYNGEE. The trim removed 7 bases at V and 0 bases at J, leaving 5 bases unmatched. The CDR3 is made up of 14 amino acids. The chain's CDR3 is CASSVGQSTDTQYF. CDR3 DNA: TGTGCCAGCTCTGTGGGACAGAGCACAGATACGCAGTATTTT.

J is TRBJ2-7 and V is TRBV27; D is unclear. From germline, CDR1 is MNHEY and CDR2 SMNVEV (reference sequence). The CDR3 has 12 residues. V lost 5 bases, J lost 5 bases, and 10 bases lay in between. The CDR3, as DNA: TGTGCCAGCAGTCTTCCGGGCCACGAGCAGTACTTC. Its translation is CASSLPGHEQYF.

This clonotype was seen only a few times. The V gene is TRBV10-3, the J gene TRBJ1-2; TRBD1 agrees at 9 bases. The CDR3 sequence is 15 residues long. Looked up from germline, CDR1 is ENHRY and CDR2 is SYGVKD. The ends lost 3 bases at V and 3 bases at J; junction bases unmatched: 5. The chain's CDR3 is CAISDTGGKDYGYTF. CDR3 in DNA: TGTGCCATCAGTGACACAGGGGGCAAGGACTATGGCTACACCTTC.

The chain uses TRBV27 and TRBJ1-4; 7 nucleotides align to TRBD1. V lost 5 bases to trimming and J lost 6 bases; unmatched junction nucleotides: 9. The CDR3 runs to 15 residues. Germline CDR1 is MNHEY and CDR2 is SMNVEV (reference sequence). The CDR3 reads CASSKTGTVYEKLFF. CDR3 coding DNA: TGTGCCAGCAGTAAAACCGGGACAGTTTATGAAAAACTGTTTTTT.

This clonotype occurred a few times. The J gene is TRBJ2-3, the V gene TRBV5-1; no clear D. Germline CDR1 is SGHRS and CDR2 is YFSETQ. V was cut by 0 bases and J by 2 bases, with 10 bases left in between. This CDR3 comprises 15 residues. CDR3 coding DNA: TGCGCCAGCAGCTTGGCCGCCTACCTCACAGATACGCAGTATTTT. As protein: CASSLAAYLTDTQYF.

To note about this clonotype: With a much larger clone just one base away, this may be a read error. CDR3 DNA: TGTGCCAGCAGTGGGCGTCGGTCCAATGAGCAGTTCTTC. This sequence encodes CASSGRRSNEQFF. The chain uses TRBV6-1 and TRBJ2-1; D gene ambiguous. Germline CDR1 and CDR2: MNHNS and SASEGT. The CDR3 runs to 13 residues. V lost 4 bases and J lost 6, with 10 bases in between.

The J gene is TRBJ2-7, the V gene TRBV15; D is possibly TRBD1 (6 bases). Trimming took 3 bases from V and 5 from J, leaving 11 bases between them. The germline CDR1 and CDR2 sequences are LNHNV and YYDKDF (reference sequence). The CDR3 runs to 13 residues. CDR3 sequence reads: CATSRNRVDEQYF. CDR3 bases: TGTGCCACCAGCAGGAACAGGGTTGACGAGCAGTACTTC.

This chain joins TRBV6-5 and TRBJ2-5; weak D call: TRBD1 (6 bases). The closer fit of TRBJ2-7 to the DNA end suggests the J call may be wrong. Germline V lookup: CDR1 MNHEY, CDR2 SVGAGI. The CDR3 covers 15 residues. CDR3 nucleotides: TGTGCCAGCAGTTACCTCAACAGGGTACTCCACGAGCAGTACTTC. This codes for CASSYLNRVLHEQYF.